This section outlines one TCR beta chain sequence together with its context. Its antigen remains unidentified. The sample comes from a study of graft-versus-host responses after intestinal transplantation. Study summary: Grafts that recipients had were multivisceral, liver-intestinal, or isolated intestinal transplants. Tacrolimus and steroids were given for around 3 years to all recipients after anti-thymocyte globulin induction. Findings and limits, study-wide: Early post-transplant HvG declines were associated with peak circulating GvH clone levels.

This table comes from immunoSEQ multiplex PCR, and its TCRdb copy is limited to in-frame clones, with some not included. The sample consists of tens of thousands of clones, approximately 93% of them appearing once. This specimen was PBMCs, taken 156 days after intestinal transplant. This TCR was sampled from a human patient who received an intestinal transplant, so some T cells may come from the graft donor.

CDR3 in DNA: TGTGCCAGCAGTTACCTGGCCGGGGGAACCTACAATGAGCAGTTCTTC. As protein: CASSYLAGGTYNEQFF. The chain combines TRBV6-5 with TRBJ2-1, with D tentatively TRBD2 (6 bases). V was pared by 2 bases and J by 2 bases, with 13 bases between. The CDR3 has 16 residues. Germline CDR1 reads MNHEY; CDR2 reads SVGAGI.